The 9 T cell receptor beta chains below all came from one sample that was sequenced in a study of molecular identifiers for immune sequencing clone quantification. TCRdb re-analysed the PCR reads in MiXCR, keeping a single row per CDR3 protein. The repertoire includes 40,000 to 50,000 distinct CDR3 sequences, over 15% of them detected once, and roughly 1% sits in the top ten. Material for sequencing was naive CD8+ T cells from blood, with Jurkat cell RNA spiked in. The subset: FACS-sorted CD8+CD4-CCR7+CD45RA+ naive T cells. These receptors were taken from a human donor in good health. Some libraries in this study had Jurkat cell RNA spiked in.

This clonotype was seen only a few times. The chain is built from TRBV9 and TRBJ1-3, with no clear D. Germline CDR1 is SGDLS and CDR2 is YYNGEE. Trimming pared 4 bases from V and 1 base from J, leaving 6 bases between. The CDR3 is 13 amino acids. The chain's CDR3 is CASSRRSGNTIYF. In DNA form, the CDR3 reads TGTGCCAGCAGCAGAAGATCTGGAAACACCATATATTTT.

In this sample, this clonotype turned up many times. The chain has TRBV20-1 and TRBJ2-5, with 7 nucleotides matching TRBD1. Germline V CDR1 and CDR2: DFQATT, SNEGSKA (reference sequence). The CDR3 consists of 19 residues. V dropped 0 bases and J dropped 6; count of bases not matched to a gene: 22. In DNA form, the CDR3 reads TGCAGTGCTAGAGATTTTAACGCGTTGAGCCAGGGGGACATTAAGACCCAGTACTTC. Encoded protein: CSARDFNALSQGDIKTQYF.

This clonotype came up many times. This chain joins TRBV7-2 and TRBJ2-3; D may be TRBD1 (5 bases). Trimming took 7 bases from V and 4 from J, leaving 18 bases between them. Germline CDR1 and CDR2: SGHTA and FQGNSA. There are 15 residues in the CDR3. The DNA of the CDR3 is TGTGCCAGCACCCAGTTTTCAGGGCCCGCAGATACGCAGTATTTT. Its translation is CASTQFSGPADTQYF.

This clonotype was observed at least ten times. J is TRBJ2-7 and V is TRBV19, with TRBD1 identical over 7 bases. Germline CDR1 reads LNHDA; CDR2 reads SQIVND (reference sequence). V lost 5 bases and J lost 3; bases outside the gene matches: 4. This CDR3 spans 13 amino acids. The CDR3 protein is CASSPGTVYEQYF. CDR3 in DNA: TGTGCCAGTAGTCCCGGGACAGTCTACGAGCAGTACTTC.

This clonotype was detected many times. V is TRBV4-3 and J is TRBJ2-3; 7 bases fit TRBD2. Germline V lookup: CDR1 LGHNA, CDR2 YSLEER. The CDR3 runs 15 residues. The V segment lost 1 base and the J segment 6 bases; nucleotides outside the gene matches: 7. The CDR3 sequence: CASSQVASGTDTQYF. Here the CDR3 DNA reads TGCGCCAGCAGCCAAGTCGCTAGCGGAACCGATACGCAGTATTTT.

This clonotype occurred a few times. A much more abundant neighbour one base away suggests this may be a read error. The rearrangement uses TRBV29-1 and TRBJ1-1; tentative D call: TRBD1 (5 bases). The CDR3 is 13 amino acids. Germline V lookup: CDR1 SQVTM, CDR2 ANQGSEA. V was pared by 1 base and J by 3 bases, with 9 bases between. The CDR3 loop is CSVEVGVHTEAFF. For the CDR3, the DNA is TGCAGCGTTGAAGTAGGGGTGCACACTGAAGCTTTCTTT.

This clonotype was picked up many times. J is TRBJ1-4 and V is TRBV19; D ambiguous. This CDR3 has 14 residues. Trimming removed 3 bases from V and 11 bases from J, with 16 bases in between. Looked up from germline, CDR1 is LNHDA and CDR2 is SQIVND (reference sequence). DNA for the CDR3: TGTGCCAGTAGTATTTTGTCGGACGAAGGGAAACTGTTTTTT. It yields the protein CASSILSDEGKLFF.

The sample holds one count of this clonotype. The chain combines TRBV7-9 with TRBJ2-2; D not resolved. V was cut by 3 bases and J by 13 bases, with 9 bases left in between. In germline, CDR1 is SEHNR, CDR2 FQNEAQ (reference sequence). CDR3 length equals 11 residues. This CDR3 reads CASSFPRALFF. In nucleotides, the CDR3 is TGTGCCAGCAGCTTCCCCCGGGCGCTGTTTTTT.

The CDR3 spells CASSFLFGTGATEAFF. In DNA, the CDR3 is TGTGCCAGCAGCTTTCTCTTCGGGACAGGGGCGACTGAAGCTTTCTTT. The chain joins TRBV7-2 to TRBJ1-1, with 10 bases that match TRBD1. Germline V gene sequence: CDR1 SGHTA, CDR2 FQGNSA. The CDR3 contains 16 residues. J lost 5 bases, V lost 3 bases, and 9 bases had no gene match.